This T cell receptor beta chain was retrieved from a study of blood T cell repertoires in COVID-19. Whole-study context: Collection of acute and convalescent COVID-19 samples took place in the United States, Italy and Spain.

Methods used by the authors: From reference gene primer amplification, estimates of nucleated cell counts were derived. Sequenced by immunoSEQ multiplex PCR; TCRdb stores in-frame clones only, minus some. That table furnishes V, J and clone size, whereas the DNA furnished D and trimming. The sample has over 250,000 clones; under 90% are singletons. Trimming stripped 8 bases from V and 3 bases from J, with 14 bases between. The CDR3 covers 14 residues. CDR1 is SNHLY and CDR2 is FYNNEI in the germline V gene. The rearrangement joins TRBV2 to TRBJ2-4; D remains unclear. The clonotype was recovered from a woman aged 50 to 65 who had recovered from COVID-19. The sequenced sample consisted of peripheral blood. The DNA of the CDR3 is TGTGCCAGCCTAGAGCCCCGTGGCAAAAACATTCAGTACTTC. Translation gives CASLEPRGKNIQYF.